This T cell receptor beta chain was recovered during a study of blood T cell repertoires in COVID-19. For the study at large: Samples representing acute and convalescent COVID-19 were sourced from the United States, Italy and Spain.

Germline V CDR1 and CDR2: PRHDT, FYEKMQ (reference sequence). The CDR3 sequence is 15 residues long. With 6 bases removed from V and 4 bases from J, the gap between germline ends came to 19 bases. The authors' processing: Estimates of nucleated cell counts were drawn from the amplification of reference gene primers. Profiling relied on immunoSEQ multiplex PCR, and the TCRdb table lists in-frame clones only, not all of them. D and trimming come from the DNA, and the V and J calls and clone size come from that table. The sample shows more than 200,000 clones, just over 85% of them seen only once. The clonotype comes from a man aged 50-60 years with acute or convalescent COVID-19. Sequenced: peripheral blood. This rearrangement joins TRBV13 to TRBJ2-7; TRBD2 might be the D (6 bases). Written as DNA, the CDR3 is TGTGCCAGCAGTTCGTGGACGGGACTTTCATACGAGCAGTACTTC. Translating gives CASSSWTGLSYEQYF.